This entry lists 18 T cell receptor gamma chains sequenced from one sample in a study of intestinal T cells in coeliac disease. Each case's genomic DNA was extracted from ten approximately 5-µm formalin-fixed paraffin-embedded scrolls. TRG repertoires were amplified with LymphoTrack primers from about 190 ng of biopsy DNA. TCRdb called clones anew from the multiplex PCR reads with CATT. The profile shows under 1,500 gamma-chain clones, 44% of them singletons. Sequenced input: a duodenal biopsy. These receptors were taken from a human donor with celiac disease.

The chain combines TRGV8 with TRGJP2. Per germline, CDR1 VENAVY and CDR2 YDSYNSRV. The CDR3 is made up of 13 amino acids. Written as DNA, the CDR3 is TGTGCACCTGGGATAAGCAGTGATTGGATCAAGACGTTT. It encodes CAPGISSDWIKTF.

The chain joins TRGV3 to TRGJ1 or TRGJ2. The length of the CDR3 is 16 residues. The germline V gene encodes CDR1 VTNTFY and CDR2 YDVSTARD (reference sequence). The junction had 12 bases not matched to a gene; V was cut back by 0 bases and J by 4 bases. DNA for the CDR3: TGTGCCACCTGGGACAGGTCGGTATATTTGTATTATAAGAAACTCTTT. Its protein product is CATWDRSVYLYYKKLF.

In the case of this clone: Other DNA sequences in the sample encode the same CDR3. This rearrangement joins TRGV8 to TRGJ1 or TRGJ2. Germline CDR1 is VENAVY and CDR2 is YDSYNSRV. J was trimmed by 11 bases and V by 2 bases; bases with no gene match: 0. The CDR3 totals 9 residues. In DNA form, the CDR3 reads TGTGCCACCTGGGATAAGAAACTCTTT. Amino acid sequence: CATWDKKLF.

The V and J genes are TRGV9 and TRGJ1 or TRGJ2. There are 10 residues in the CDR3. CDR1 and CDR2 from the germline V gene are GITISATS and ISYDGTV (reference sequence). The J segment lost 10 bases and the V segment lost 5 bases, leaving 5 bases of the junction unmatched. The CDR3 loop reads CALWVGKKLF. In DNA form, the CDR3 reads TGTGCCTTGTGGGTAGGGAAGAAACTCTTT.

This clone was detected only a few times. The protein that TCRdb holds for this DNA derives from a much larger clone and differs from the translated DNA at residue 7, which likely indicates a read error; the protein shown here is translated from the DNA. The gene calls are TRGV10 and TRGJ1 or TRGJ2. TRGV10 is flagged as an ORF with uncertain function. The CDR3 spans 12 residues. Trimming took 8 bases from V and 5 from J; bases not matched to a gene: 7. In DNA, the CDR3 is TGTGCTGCGTGGGACTTCCATTATAAGAAACTCTTT. This encodes CAAWDFHYKKLF.

In this sample, this clone turned up once. The chain is built from TRGV8 and TRGJ1 or TRGJ2. CDR3 length: 12 amino acids. Germline CDR1 and CDR2: VENAVY and YDSYNSRV. DNA for the CDR3: TGTGCACCTGGGCCCAATTATTATAAGAAACTCTTT. Residues: CAPGPNYYKKLF.

The chain employs TRGV2 and TRGJ1 or TRGJ2. V was pared by 0 bases and J by 0 bases, with 14 bases of the junction left unmatched. The CDR3 sequence is 18 residues long. From germline, CDR1 is EGSNGY and CDR2 YDSYNSKV. CDR3 DNA: TGTGCCACCTGGGACGGGCGGTATCCCCACTGGAATTATTATAAGAAACTCTTT. Translating it yields CATWDGRYPHWNYYKKLF.

The table lists this clone with a few counts. This chain connects TRGV2 to TRGJ1 or TRGJ2. CDR1 is EGSNGY and CDR2 is YDSYNSKV in the germline V gene. CDR3 length: 15 residues. The V gene end was trimmed by 0 bases and the J gene end by 3 bases; junction bases not matched to a gene: 8. The CDR3 DNA sequence: TGTGCCACCTGGGACGGGCGGCTTGTTTATTATAAGAAACTCTTT. Translation gives CATWDGRLVYYKKLF.

The table lists this clone with a few counts. This sample also contains other DNA sequences that code for the same CDR3. The chain is built from TRGV2 and TRGJ1 or TRGJ2. CDR1 EGSNGY and CDR2 YDSYNSKV come from the germline V gene. This CDR3 is 12 amino acids long. The V gene end was trimmed by 1 base and the J gene end by 3 bases; junction bases not matched to a gene: 0. The CDR3 region has the DNA TGTGCCACCTGGGACGGTTATTATAAGAAACTCTTT. Translated, it gives CATWDGYYKKLF.

The sample holds a few counts of this clone. A read error may explain this, as a much larger clone is one base away. The chain carries TRGV5 and TRGJ1 or TRGJ2. This CDR3 is 11 amino acids long. The germline V gene has CDR1 VINAFY and CDR2 YDVSNSKD. V lost 5 bases and J lost 8; bases outside the gene matches: 6. The CDR3: CATWGYHKKLF. The CDR3 DNA reads TGTGCCACCTGGGGGTATCATAAGAAACTCTTT.

This clone is labeled as large. The chain is built from TRGV2 and TRGJ1 or TRGJ2. The J segment lost 5 bases and the V segment lost 0 bases, leaving 7 bases of the junction unmatched. CDR1 EGSNGY and CDR2 YDSYNSKV come from the germline V gene. This CDR3 has 14 amino acids. Written as DNA, the CDR3 is TGTGCCACCTGGGACGGGCCCACCAATTATAAGAAACTCTTT. As protein: CATWDGPTNYKKLF.

Notes on this clone: This may be a read error, as it is one base from a much larger clone. This chain links TRGV10 with TRGJ1 or TRGJ2. Being an ORF, TRGV10 has a function that is uncertain. There are 13 residues in the CDR3. J was trimmed by 3 bases and V by 11 bases; bases with no gene match: 11. CDR3 protein: CAARDWGYYKKLF. CDR3 in DNA: TGTGCTGCGCGGGATTGGGGTTATTATAAGAAACTCTTT.

In this sample, this clone turned up a few times. The V call is TRGV4, the J call TRGJ1 or TRGJ2. The CDR3 length is 14 residues. J was trimmed by 6 bases and V by 0 bases; bases with no gene match: 8. Germline CDR1 reads EGSTGY; CDR2 reads YDSYTSSV. The CDR3 here is CATWDGPPLYKKLF. CDR3 DNA sequence: TGTGCCACCTGGGATGGGCCCCCGCTTTATAAGAAACTCTTT.

The rearrangement links TRGV4 to TRGJ1 or TRGJ2. The V segment lost 1 base and the J segment 0 bases; nucleotides outside the gene matches: 3. The CDR3 is 14 amino acids. Germline V gives CDR1 EGSTGY, CDR2 YDSYTSSV. CDR3 region: CATWDGSNYYKKLF. CDR3 nucleotide sequence: TGTGCCACCTGGGATGGATCGAATTATTATAAGAAACTCTTT.

This chain joins TRGV8 and TRGJP2. Germline CDR1 is VENAVY and CDR2 is YDSYNSRV. V trimming: 2 bases; J trimming: 5 bases; junction bases outside the gene matches: 2. CDR3 length: 13 residues. CDR3 nucleotide sequence: TGTGCCACCTGGGATAACAGTGATTGGATCAAGACGTTT. The encoded protein is CATWDNSDWIKTF.

This sequence joins TRGV10 and TRGJ1 or TRGJ2. TRGV10 counts as an open reading frame of uncertain function. The V gene end was trimmed by 8 bases and the J gene end by 10 bases; junction bases not matched to a gene: 15. This CDR3 contains 13 residues. The CDR3 loop is CAAWDIRLGKKLF. CDR3 sequence (DNA): TGTGCTGCGTGGGATATAAGATTGGGGAAGAAACTCTTT.

The chain links TRGV3 to TRGJ1 or TRGJ2. Germline V gene data show CDR1 as VTNTFY and CDR2 as YDVSTARD (reference sequence). This CDR3 comprises 13 residues. Germline trimming cut 0 bases from V and 3 bases from J; bases unmatched to any gene: 2. DNA of the CDR3: TGTGCCACCTGGGACAGGCGTTATTATAAGAAACTCTTT. Amino acid sequence: CATWDRRYYKKLF.

The J gene is TRGJ1 or TRGJ2, the V gene TRGV11. TRGV11 is an ORF; its function is uncertain. V lost 0 bases, J lost 11 bases, and 4 bases stayed unmatched. CDR3 length: 12 residues. The CDR3, as DNA: TGTGCCTGCTGGATTAGGCACTTTGAGAAACTCTTT. This translates into CACWIRHFEKLF.